This TCR beta chain was obtained from a study of identical twins (dated by TCRdb to the mid-2010s). For context, the study as a whole: To test whether fetal clonotypes persist, the study used deep sequencing on TCR alpha and beta repertoires from monozygotic twins, unrelated adults of various ages, and cord blood. To rule out contamination, replicate twin experiments were performed at different times with different library preparation protocols. What the work shows at the level of the full study, not this receptor alone: Out-of-frame TCR alpha sharing in monozygotic twins was systematically underestimated by recombination models, whereas sharing between unrelated individuals was in agreement with the recombination models. In beta out-of-frame sequences, excess twin sharing was weaker, because having fewer shared sequences lowered the signal-to-noise ratio. Because the same donors could not be followed over many years, conclusions were based on cross-sectional statistical analysis. Abundant cord blood beta clonotypes had fewer insertions, young adult naive repertoires showed a similar but weaker trend, and memory repertoires showed no such trend. Compared with coincidental sharing between unrelated individuals, an excess of low generation-probability sequences was observed among out-of-frame TCR alpha sequences shared between twins. Zero-insertion analyses could be partly confounded by invariant T cells such as MAIT and iNKT, although diverse VJ usage argued against such confounding for most clonotypes.

All donors were healthy Caucasians. Three pairs of female monozygotic twins, all aged about 18 to 29 years, made up the twin cohort. Positive isolation kits from Invitrogen were used to isolate the CD4+ and CD8+ T cell populations. Remarks on this clonotype: No cognate antigen has been identified for it. One base away there is no much larger clone; base qualities are not given.

Library method: 5' RACE. The listed sequencing device is Illumina HiSeq 2000. A universal primer binding site was introduced by template switching, and a unique molecular identifier was present in the final cDNA, enabling accurate counting of TCR cDNA molecules. Specific primers in the conserved constant-segment region were used to synthesize first-strand cDNA for TCR alpha and beta chains. Each cDNA library was double barcoded, with a SMART-Mk sample barcode plus Illumina barcodes, to control for contamination. Two successive PCR steps introduced TruSeq adapter sequences along with Illumina sample barcodes. The Illumina HiSeq platform was used with custom primers to sequence TCR alpha and beta cDNA libraries. As for the authors' bioinformatics: Raw reads were processed with MiGEC to extract unique molecular identifiers, and MiXCR was used to determine CDR3 positions. Recombination models were inferred per individual with the repgenHMM and IGoR tools using an EM algorithm. Shared clonotype analysis was performed with the tcR package in R, normalizing sharing by the product of cloneset sizes. To study raw recombination without the effects of thymic and clonal selection, out-of-frame nonproductive sequences were analyzed. The public reads were reprocessed in TCRdb via fastp at Q25 and MiXCR, keeping in-frame beta chains. Each CDR3 protein gets just one entry, which takes the most common genes and DNA from the rows behind it. The V and J calls, along with clone size, are taken from TCRdb and not from the paper's own processing. For this sample there are about 530,000 distinct CDR3 sequences; about 22% appear just once. Approximately 0.52% of the sample is taken by the ten largest.

The same data also went into a second study, on yellow fever vaccine responses in identical twins. That second publication adds: According to the authors, in identical twins the way T cells responded to vaccination appeared partly convergent and partly personalized. Focusing on identical twins, the study followed the T cell clones that responded to the vaccine, and did so with precision.

This receptor was identified in a woman younger than 35 in good health. The sequenced sample consisted of CD4+ T cells sorted from blood.

The nucleotide sequence is TGTGCCAGCATCCGGGACACACCAAGGGATACGCAGTATTTT. The translation is CASIRDTPRDTQYF. Recombination connected TRBV12-3 or TRBV12-4 to TRBJ2-3; TRBD1 is a weak D gene call, 6 bases matching. Measured from the cysteine to the phenylalanine, the CDR3 is 14 residues long. Here the CDR3 DNA is all that survives: 42 bases in frame from base 1. The V and J ends are trimmed by 7 bases and 6 bases, leaving 17 bases between them.